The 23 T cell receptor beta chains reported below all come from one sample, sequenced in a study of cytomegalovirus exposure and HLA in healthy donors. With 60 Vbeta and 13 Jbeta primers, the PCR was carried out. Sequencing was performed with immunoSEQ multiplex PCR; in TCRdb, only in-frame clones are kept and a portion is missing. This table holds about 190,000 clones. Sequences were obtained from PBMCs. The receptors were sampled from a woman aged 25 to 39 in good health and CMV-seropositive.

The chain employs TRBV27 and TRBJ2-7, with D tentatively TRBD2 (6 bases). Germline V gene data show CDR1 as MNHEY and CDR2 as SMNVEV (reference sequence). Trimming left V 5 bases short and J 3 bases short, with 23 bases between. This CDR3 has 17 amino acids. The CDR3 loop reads CASSHKGRSGAHYEQYF. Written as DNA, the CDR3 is TGTGCCAGCAGTCATAAGGGGAGGTCCGGGGCTCACTACGAGCAGTACTTC.

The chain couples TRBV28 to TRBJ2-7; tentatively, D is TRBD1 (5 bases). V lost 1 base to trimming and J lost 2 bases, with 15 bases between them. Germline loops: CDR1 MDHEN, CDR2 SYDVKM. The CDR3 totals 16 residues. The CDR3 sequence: CASSLLGRGVTYEQYF. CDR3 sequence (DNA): TGTGCCAGCAGTTTATTGGGTAGGGGTGTTACCTACGAGCAGTACTTC. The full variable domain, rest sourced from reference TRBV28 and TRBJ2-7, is DVKVTQSSRYLVKRTGEKVFLECVQDMDHENMFWYRQDPGLGLRLIYFSYDVKMKEKGDIPEGYSVSREKKERFSLILESASTNQTSMYLCASSLLGRGVTYEQYFGPGTRLTVT.

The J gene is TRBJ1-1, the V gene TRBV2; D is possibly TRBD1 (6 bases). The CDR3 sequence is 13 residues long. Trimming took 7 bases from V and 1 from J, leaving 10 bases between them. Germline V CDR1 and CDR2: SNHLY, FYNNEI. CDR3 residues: CASTLDRNTEAFF. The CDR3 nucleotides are TGTGCCAGCACCCTGGACAGGAACACTGAAGCTTTCTTT.

In nucleotides, the CDR3 is TGTGCCAGCAGTCCGTTGACAGGATCATACACTGAAGCTTTCTTT. Translated: CASSPLTGSYTEAFF. This sequence joins TRBV28 and TRBJ1-1, with D tentatively TRBD1 (6 bases). This CDR3 is built from 15 residues. CDR1 is MDHEN, CDR2 SYDVKM, per germline. The V and J ends lost 5 bases and 3 bases respectively, with 16 bases between them.

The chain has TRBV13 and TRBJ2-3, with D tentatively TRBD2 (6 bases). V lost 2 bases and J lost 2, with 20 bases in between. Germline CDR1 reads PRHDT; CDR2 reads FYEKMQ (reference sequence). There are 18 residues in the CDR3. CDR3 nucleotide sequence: TGTGCCAGCAGCTTAAGGGTGCGGGGCGGGAAGGACACAGATACGCAGTATTTT. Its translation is CASSLRVRGGKDTDTQYF.

The CDR3 DNA reads as TGTGCCAGCAGTTACTCGTCAGCTGGAAACACCATATATTTT. This codes for CASSYSSAGNTIYF. The chain has TRBV6-5 and TRBJ1-3; D is undetermined. From germline, CDR1 is MNHEY and CDR2 SVGAGI. The CDR3 runs 14 residues. V shed 0 bases and J shed 2 bases, with 5 bases lying between them.

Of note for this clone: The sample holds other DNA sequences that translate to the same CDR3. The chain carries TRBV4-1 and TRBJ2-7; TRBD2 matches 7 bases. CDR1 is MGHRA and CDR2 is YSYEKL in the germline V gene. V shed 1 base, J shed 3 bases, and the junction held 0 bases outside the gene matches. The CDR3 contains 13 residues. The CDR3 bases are TGCGCCAGCAGCCAAGGGGGGGGCTACGAGCAGTACTTC. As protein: CASSQGGGYEQYF.

The CDR3 DNA reads as TGTGCCAGCAGTTCGGGGGAGGGTAGCACAGATACGCAGTATTTT. Translation: CASSSGEGSTDTQYF. This chain connects TRBV5-4 to TRBJ2-3; TRBD2 agrees at 7 bases. Germline V gene data show CDR1 as SGHNT and CDR2 as YYREEE (reference sequence). Trimming removed 5 bases from V and 0 bases from J; junction bases left unmatched: 6. The CDR3 has 15 amino acids.

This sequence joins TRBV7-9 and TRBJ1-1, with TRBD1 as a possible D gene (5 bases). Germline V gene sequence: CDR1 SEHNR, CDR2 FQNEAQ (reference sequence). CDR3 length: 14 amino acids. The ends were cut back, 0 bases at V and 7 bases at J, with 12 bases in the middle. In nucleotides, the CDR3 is TGTGCCAGCAGCTTAGCAGGAGGGACGCTTGAAGCTTTCTTT. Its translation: CASSLAGGTLEAFF. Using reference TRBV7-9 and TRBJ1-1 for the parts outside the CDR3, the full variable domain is DTGVSQNPRHKITKRGQNVTFRCDPISEHNRLYWYRQTLGQGPEFLTYFQNEAQLEKSRLLSDRFSAERPKGSFSTLEIQRTEQGDSAMYLCASSLAGGTLEAFFGQGTRLTVV.

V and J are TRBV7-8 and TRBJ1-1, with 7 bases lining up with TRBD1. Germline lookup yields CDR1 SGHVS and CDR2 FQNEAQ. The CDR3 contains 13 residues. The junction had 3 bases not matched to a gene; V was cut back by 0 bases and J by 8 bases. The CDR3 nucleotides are TGTGCCAGCAGCTTAGCGTCGACAGGGGAAGCTTTCTTT. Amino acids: CASSLASTGEAFF.

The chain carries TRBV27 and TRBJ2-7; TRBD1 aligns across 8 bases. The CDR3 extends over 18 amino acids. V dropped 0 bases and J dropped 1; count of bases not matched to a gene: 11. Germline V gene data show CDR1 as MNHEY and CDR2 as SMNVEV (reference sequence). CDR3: CASSLSSKARGHSYEQYF. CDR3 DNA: TGTGCCAGCAGTTTATCGTCCAAGGCCAGGGGGCATTCCTACGAGCAGTACTTC.

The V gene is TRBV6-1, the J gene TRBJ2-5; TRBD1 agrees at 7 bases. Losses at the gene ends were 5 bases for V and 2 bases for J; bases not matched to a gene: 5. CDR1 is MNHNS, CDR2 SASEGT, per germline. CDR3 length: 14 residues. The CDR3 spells CASSPTGIQETQYF. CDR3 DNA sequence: TGTGCCAGCAGTCCGACAGGGATTCAAGAGACCCAGTACTTC.

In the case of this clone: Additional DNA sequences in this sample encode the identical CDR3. CDR3 protein: CASSPINRDSYEQYF. As DNA, the CDR3 is TGTGCCAGCTCCCCTATTAACAGGGATTCCTACGAGCAGTACTTC. The chain links TRBV18 to TRBJ2-7; tentatively, D is TRBD1 (6 bases). V dropped 6 bases and J dropped 1 base, with 16 bases sitting between them. The CDR3 is 15 amino acids. The V gene's germline CDR1 is KGHSH and CDR2 LQKENI.

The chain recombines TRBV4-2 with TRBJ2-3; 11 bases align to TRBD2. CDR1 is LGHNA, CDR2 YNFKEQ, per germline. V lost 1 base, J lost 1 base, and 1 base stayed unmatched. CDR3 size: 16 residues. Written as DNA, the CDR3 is TGTGCCAGCAGCCAAGTTAGCGGGGGGGGCACAGATACGCAGTATTTT. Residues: CASSQVSGGGTDTQYF.

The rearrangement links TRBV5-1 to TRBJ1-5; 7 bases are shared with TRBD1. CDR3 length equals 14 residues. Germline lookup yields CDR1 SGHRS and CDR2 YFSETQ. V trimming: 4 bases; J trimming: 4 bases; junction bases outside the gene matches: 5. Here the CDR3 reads CASSLEGANQPQHF. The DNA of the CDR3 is TGCGCCAGCAGCCTAGAGGGGGCAAATCAGCCCCAGCATTTT. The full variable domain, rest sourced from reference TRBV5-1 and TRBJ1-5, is KAGVTQTPRYLIKTRGQQVTLSCSPISGHRSVSWYQQTPGQGLQFLFEYFSETQRNKGNFPGRFSGRQFSNSRSEMNVSTLELGDSALYLCASSLEGANQPQHFGDGTRLSIL.

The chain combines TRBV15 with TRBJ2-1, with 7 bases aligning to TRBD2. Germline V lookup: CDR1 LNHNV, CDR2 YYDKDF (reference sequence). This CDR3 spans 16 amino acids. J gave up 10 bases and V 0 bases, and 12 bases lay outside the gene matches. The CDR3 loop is CATSRDLSRGAGEQFF. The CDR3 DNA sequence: TGTGCCACCAGCAGAGATCTTTCCCGGGGAGCGGGGGAGCAGTTCTTC.

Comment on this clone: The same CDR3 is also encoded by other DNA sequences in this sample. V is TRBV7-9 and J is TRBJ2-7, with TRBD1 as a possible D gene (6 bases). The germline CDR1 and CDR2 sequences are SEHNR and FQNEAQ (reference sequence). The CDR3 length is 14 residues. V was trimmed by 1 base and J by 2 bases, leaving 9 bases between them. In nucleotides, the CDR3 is TGTGCCAGCAGCTTAGGTGGGGGCGCCTACGAGCAGTACTTC. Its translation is CASSLGGGAYEQYF. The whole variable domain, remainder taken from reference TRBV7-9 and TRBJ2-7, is DTGVSQNPRHKITKRGQNVTFRCDPISEHNRLYWYRQTLGQGPEFLTYFQNEAQLEKSRLLSDRFSAERPKGSFSTLEIQRTEQGDSAMYLCASSLGGGAYEQYFGPGTRLTVT.

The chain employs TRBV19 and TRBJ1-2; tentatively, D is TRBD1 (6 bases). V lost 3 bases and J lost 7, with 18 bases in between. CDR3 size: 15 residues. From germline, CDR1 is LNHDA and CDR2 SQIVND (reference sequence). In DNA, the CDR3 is TGTGCCAGTAGTATCTTAGGACAGACATTTGGTGGCTACACCTTC. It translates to CASSILGQTFGGYTF. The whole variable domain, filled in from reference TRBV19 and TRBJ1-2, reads DGGITQSPKYLFRKEGQNVTLSCEQNLNHDAMYWYRQDPGQGLRLIYYSQIVNDFQKGDIAEGYSVSREKKESFPLTVTSAQKNPTAFYLCASSILGQTFGGYTFGSGTRLTVV.

Written as DNA, the CDR3 is TGTGCCAGCAGCTTATGGGGACAGGGACAGCCCCAGCATTTT. Protein product: CASSLWGQGQPQHF. The chain joins TRBV5-6 to TRBJ1-5; the match to TRBD1 covers 9 bases. Germline CDR1 and CDR2: SGHDT and YYEEEE. The CDR3 extends over 14 amino acids. V trimming: 2 bases; J trimming: 7 bases; junction bases outside the gene matches: 4.

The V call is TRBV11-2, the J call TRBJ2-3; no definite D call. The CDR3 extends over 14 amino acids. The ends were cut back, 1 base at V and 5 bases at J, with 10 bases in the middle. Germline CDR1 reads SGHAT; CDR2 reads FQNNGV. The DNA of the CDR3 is TGTGCCAGCAGCTTAGTAATCCGAGGAGATACGCAGTATTTT. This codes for CASSLVIRGDTQYF.

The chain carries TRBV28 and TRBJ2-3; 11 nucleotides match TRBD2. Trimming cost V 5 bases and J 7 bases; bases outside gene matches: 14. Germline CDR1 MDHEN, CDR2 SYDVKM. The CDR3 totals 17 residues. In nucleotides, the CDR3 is TGTGCCAGCAGTATATACAAGACTAGCGGGGCCTCATATACGCAGTATTTT. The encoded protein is CASSIYKTSGASYTQYF.

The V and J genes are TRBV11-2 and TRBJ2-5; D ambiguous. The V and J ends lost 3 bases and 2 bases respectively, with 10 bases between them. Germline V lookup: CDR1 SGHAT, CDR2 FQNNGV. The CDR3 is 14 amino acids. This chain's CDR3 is CASSFMTPQETQYF. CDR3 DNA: TGTGCCAGCAGCTTTATGACTCCTCAAGAGACCCAGTACTTC. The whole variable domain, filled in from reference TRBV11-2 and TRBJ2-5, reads EAGVAQSPRYKIIEKRQSVAFWCNPISGHATLYWYQQILGQGPKLLIQFQNNGVVDDSQLPKDRFSAERLKGVDSTLKIQPAKLEDSAVYLCASSFMTPQETQYFGPGTRLLVL.

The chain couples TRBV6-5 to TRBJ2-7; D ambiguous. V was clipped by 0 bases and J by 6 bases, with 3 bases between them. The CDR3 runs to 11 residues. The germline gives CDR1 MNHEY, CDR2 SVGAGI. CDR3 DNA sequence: TGTGCCAGCAGTTACTCCGGCGAGCAGTACTTC. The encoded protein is CASSYSGEQYF.